Below, 5 T cell receptor beta chains from the same sample are listed, as sequenced in a study of regulatory T cells in long-lasting Graves disease. The TCR beta library used iRepertoire HTBI primers with Arm-PCR amplification of CDR3. MiXCR, run by TCRdb on the multiplex PCR reads, gives a single entry per CDR3 protein. This table holds around 510,000 distinct CDR3 sequences, about a fifth found once. The time point was: persistent/refractory GD, antithyroid drugs over 5 years with positive TRAb. TCR sequences were obtained from RNA taken from PBMCs. This sample comprised peripheral blood mononuclear cells (PBMCs), obtained when the disease was refractory, from a patient treated with antithyroid drugs. All receptors derive from a female donor with Graves disease.

The chain combines TRBV19 with TRBJ1-4, with D unresolved. The V gene's germline CDR1 is LNHDA and CDR2 SQIVND (reference sequence). This CDR3 contains 14 residues. Trimming removed 8 bases at V and 6 bases at J, with 16 bases between. The CDR3 sequence: CASSETERYEKLFF. The CDR3 region has the DNA TGTGCCAGTTCTGAGACCGAGAGATATGAAAAACTGTTTTTT.

The chain links TRBV30 to TRBJ1-3; D gene uncertain. This CDR3 contains 15 residues. Germline-derived CDR1 and CDR2 are GTSNPN and SVGIG (reference sequence). Between the trimmed V and J ends, which lost 4 bases and 0 bases, there was a span of 13 bases. The CDR3 loop reads CAWTVDGSSGNTIYF. The DNA for the CDR3 is TGTGCCTGGACCGTTGACGGGAGCTCTGGAAACACCATATATTTT. The entire variable domain, with the rest obtained from reference TRBV30 and TRBJ1-3, is as follows: SQTIHQWPATLVQPVGSPLSLECTVEGTSNPNLYWYRQAAGRGLQLLFYSVGIGQISSEVPQNLSASRPQDRQFILSSKKLLLSDSGFYLCAWTVDGSSGNTIYFGEGSWLTVV.

This clonotype was recorded many times. The rearrangement uses TRBV2 and TRBJ2-7; D is uncertain. The germline gives CDR1 SNHLY, CDR2 FYNNEI. V lost 7 bases, J lost 6 bases, and 16 bases lay in between. There are 13 residues in the CDR3. The CDR3 region has the DNA TGTGCCAGCACGGAGCTTACGGGTGGCGAGCAGTACTTC. This sequence encodes CASTELTGGEQYF.

About this clonotype: The CDR3 does not close with the conserved phenylalanine or tryptophan, likely indicating a read error. This chain joins TRBV7-6 and TRBJ2-2, with unresolved D. The CDR3 has 12 residues. Trimming cost V 3 bases and J 5 bases, with 4 bases left between them. In germline, CDR1 is SGHVS, CDR2 FNYEAQ. CDR3 coding DNA: TGTGCCAGCAGCTTGACTACCGGGGAGCTGTTTTCT. Translating it yields CASSLTTGELFS.

This clonotype appeared many times. The rearrangement joins TRBV6-1 to TRBJ2-7, with 12 positions matching TRBD1. The J segment lost 9 bases and the V segment lost 5 bases, leaving 11 bases of the junction unmatched. This CDR3 region has 15 residues. Germline-derived CDR1 and CDR2 are MNHNS and SASEGT. Written as DNA, the CDR3 is TGTGCCAGCAGTACTTGGGGGACAGGGGGCGTTAGGCAGTACTTC. Its translation: CASSTWGTGGVRQYF.